This T cell receptor beta chain comes out of a study of T cell responses to AZD1222 COVID-19 vaccine. Study conclusions and caveats: Researchers report vaccine-associated CD4 TCRs spanning spike, with dominance at 160-218 and 743-854. White British people made up most donors, females outnumbered males, and clonal diversity was possibly underestimated.

This CDR3 is 19 amino acids long. V lost 0 bases and J lost 9; bases outside the gene matches: 17. From germline, CDR1 is MRHNA and CDR2 SNTAGT. Second-dose schedules of about 4 or about 12 weeks were combined. TCRdb's table, derived via immunoSEQ multiplex PCR, lists solely in-frame clones and lacks some. The data hold 110,000 to 150,000 clones, with about nine tenths observed a single time. Regarding this clone: As yet, its antigen is unknown.

The source was peripheral blood, collected 28 days after the second AZD1222 dose. V is TRBV6-4 and J is TRBJ1-6; 7 nucleotides match TRBD1. The clonotype was recovered from an adult who received the AZD1222 COVID-19 vaccine. CDR3 bases: TGTGCCAGCAGTGACTCGGGAAGGGGGCTGTGTGGGCTGTGTTCACCCCTCCACTTT. This sequence encodes CASSDSGRGLCGLCSPLHF.